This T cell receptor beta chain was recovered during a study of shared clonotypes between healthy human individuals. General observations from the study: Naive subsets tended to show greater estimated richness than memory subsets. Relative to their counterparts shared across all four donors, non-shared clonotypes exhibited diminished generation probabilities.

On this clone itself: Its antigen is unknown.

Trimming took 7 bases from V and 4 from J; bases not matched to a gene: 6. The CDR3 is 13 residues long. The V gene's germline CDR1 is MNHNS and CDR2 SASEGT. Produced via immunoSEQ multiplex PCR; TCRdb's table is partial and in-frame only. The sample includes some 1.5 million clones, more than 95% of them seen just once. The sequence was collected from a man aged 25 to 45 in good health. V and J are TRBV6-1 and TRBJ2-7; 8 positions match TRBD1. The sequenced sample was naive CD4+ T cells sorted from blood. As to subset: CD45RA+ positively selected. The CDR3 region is CASNPDREYEQYF. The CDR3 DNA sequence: TGTGCCAGCAATCCGGACAGGGAGTACGAGCAGTACTTC.